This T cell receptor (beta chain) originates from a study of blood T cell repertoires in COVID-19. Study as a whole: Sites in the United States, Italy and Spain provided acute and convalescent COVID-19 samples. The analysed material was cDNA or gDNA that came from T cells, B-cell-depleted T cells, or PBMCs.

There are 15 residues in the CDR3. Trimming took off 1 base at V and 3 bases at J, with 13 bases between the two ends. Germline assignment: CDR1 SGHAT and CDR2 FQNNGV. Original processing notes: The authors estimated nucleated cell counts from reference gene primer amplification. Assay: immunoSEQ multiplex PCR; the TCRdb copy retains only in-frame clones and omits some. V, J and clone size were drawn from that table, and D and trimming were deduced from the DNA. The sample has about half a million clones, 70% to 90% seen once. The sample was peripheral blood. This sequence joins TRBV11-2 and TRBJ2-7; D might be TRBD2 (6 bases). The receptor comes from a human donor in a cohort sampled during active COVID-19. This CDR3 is CASSLGVWRDYEQYF. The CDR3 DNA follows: TGTGCCAGCAGCTTAGGGGTGTGGCGGGACTACGAGCAGTACTTC.